This T cell receptor beta chain was recorded in a study of shared clonotypes between healthy human individuals. Only in-frame clones appear in the TCRdb table, and some are missing; sequencing was by immunoSEQ multiplex PCR. The sample contains around 2.5 million clones, 93% of which appear only once. V was clipped by 0 bases and J by 2 bases; unmatched bases: 8. The CDR3 contains 16 residues. CDR1 SGHRS and CDR2 YFSETQ come from the germline V gene. This clonotype was obtained from a young man in good health. Some clones in this sample may be carry-over from other donors' samples. Sequencing was done on a sample of naive CD4+ T cells from PBMCs. Subset specified: CD45RA+ positively selected. The V call is TRBV5-1, the J call TRBJ2-7; 7 nucleotides match TRBD2. This CDR3 is CASSLGPLAGAYEQYF. CDR3 nucleotide sequence: TGCGCCAGCAGCTTGGGCCCCCTGGCGGGAGCCTACGAGCAGTACTTC.